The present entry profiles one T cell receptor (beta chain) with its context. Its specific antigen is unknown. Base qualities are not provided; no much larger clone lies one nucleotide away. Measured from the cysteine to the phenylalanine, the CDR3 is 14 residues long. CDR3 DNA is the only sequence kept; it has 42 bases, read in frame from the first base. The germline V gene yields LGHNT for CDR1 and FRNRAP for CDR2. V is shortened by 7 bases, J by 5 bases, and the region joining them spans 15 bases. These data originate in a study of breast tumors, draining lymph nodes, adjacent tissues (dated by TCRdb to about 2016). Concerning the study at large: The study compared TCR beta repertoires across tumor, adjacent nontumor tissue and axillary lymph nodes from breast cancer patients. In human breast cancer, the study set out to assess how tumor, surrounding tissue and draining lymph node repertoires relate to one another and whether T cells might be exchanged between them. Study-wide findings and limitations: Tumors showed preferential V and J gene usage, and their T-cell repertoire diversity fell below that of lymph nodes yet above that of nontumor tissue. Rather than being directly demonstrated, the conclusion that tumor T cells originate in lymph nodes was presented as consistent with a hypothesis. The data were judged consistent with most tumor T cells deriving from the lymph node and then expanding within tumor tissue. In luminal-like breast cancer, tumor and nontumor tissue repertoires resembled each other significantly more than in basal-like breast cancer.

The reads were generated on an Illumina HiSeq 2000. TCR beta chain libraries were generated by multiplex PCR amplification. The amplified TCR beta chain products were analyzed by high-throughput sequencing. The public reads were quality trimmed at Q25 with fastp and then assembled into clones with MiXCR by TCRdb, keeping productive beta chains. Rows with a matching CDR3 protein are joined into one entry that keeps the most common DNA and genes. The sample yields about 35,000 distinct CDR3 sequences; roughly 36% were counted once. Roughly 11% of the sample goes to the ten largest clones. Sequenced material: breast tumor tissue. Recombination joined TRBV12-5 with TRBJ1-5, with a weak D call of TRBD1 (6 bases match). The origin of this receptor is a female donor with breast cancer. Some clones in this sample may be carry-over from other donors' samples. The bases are TGTGCTAGTGCCCCCGACGGGGGCGATCAGCCCCAGCATTTT. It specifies CASAPDGGDQPQHF.